This is a list of T cell receptor beta chains from one sample in a study of blood T cell repertoires in COVID-19. TCRdb keeps only in-frame clones here, not all; method: immunoSEQ multiplex PCR. The sample records 300,000 to 400,000 clones, around 87% being singletons. The material sequenced was peripheral blood. The receptors here all came from a woman between 50 and 59 years old with active or convalescent COVID-19. CDR3s include the opening cysteine and the closing phenylalanine or tryptophan. Fields, in order: CDR3 DNA, CDR3 protein, D gene, J gene, V gene. A D gene is named only where the DNA matches it firmly.

cdr3_nt: TGTGCCAGCAGCCAAGCGGGTGAAAAACTGTTTTTT
cdr3_aa: CASSQAGEKLFF
d_call: .
j_call: TRBJ1-4
v_call: TRBV4-2

cdr3_nt: TGTGCCAGCACCTCCTTGAGCGGTGGCTACACCTTC
cdr3_aa: CASTSLSGGYTF
d_call: .
j_call: TRBJ1-2
v_call: TRBV12-3/TRBV12-4

cdr3_nt: TGTGCCAGCGGATCGACAGGGAGCTCCTACGAGCAGTACTTC
cdr3_aa: CASGSTGSSYEQYF
d_call: TRBD1
j_call: TRBJ2-7
v_call: TRBV27

cdr3_nt: TGTGCCTGGAGTGTACGGGGGAGCAATCAGCCCCAGCATTTT
cdr3_aa: CAWSVRGSNQPQHF
d_call: .
j_call: TRBJ1-5
v_call: TRBV30

cdr3_nt: TGTGCCAGCAGTCCCCTACGGAACACCGGGGAGCTGTTTTTT
cdr3_aa: CASSPLRNTGELFF
d_call: .
j_call: TRBJ2-2
v_call: TRBV2

cdr3_nt: TGTGCCAGCAGTGAGGGGCTTTGGGGCACTGAAGCTTTCTTT
cdr3_aa: CASSEGLWGTEAFF
d_call: .
j_call: TRBJ1-1
v_call: TRBV6-1

cdr3_nt: TGTGCCAGCAGAGACCGGGGGGGAGCGTGGTACGAGCAGTACTTC
cdr3_aa: CASRDRGGAWYEQYF
d_call: TRBD2
j_call: TRBJ2-7
v_call: TRBV27

cdr3_nt: TGTGCCAGCAGTTACTCGATAGGGGTGGGCACTGAAGCTTTCTTT
cdr3_aa: CASSYSIGVGTEAFF
d_call: .
j_call: TRBJ1-1
v_call: TRBV6-2/TRBV6-3

cdr3_nt: TGTGCCAGCTCGCGACTGGGGGACTCCGCCGGGGAGCTGTTTTTT
cdr3_aa: CASSRLGDSAGELFF
d_call: .
j_call: TRBJ2-2
v_call: TRBV18

cdr3_nt: TGCGCCAGCAGCCAAGTGGCGGGCGGCGGTGTAAATCAGCCCCAGCATTTT
cdr3_aa: CASSQVAGGGVNQPQHF
d_call: .
j_call: TRBJ1-5
v_call: TRBV4-1

cdr3_nt: TGTGCCTGGAGTGTATTCGGGGAAACTGAAGCTTTCTTT
cdr3_aa: CAWSVFGETEAFF
d_call: .
j_call: TRBJ1-1
v_call: TRBV30

cdr3_nt: TGTGCCAGCAGTTCCGACAGGAATATCGAGCAGTACTTC
cdr3_aa: CASSSDRNIEQYF
d_call: .
j_call: TRBJ2-7
v_call: TRBV2

cdr3_nt: TGTGCCAGCAGCCTCGTAGTAGCGGGAGATACGCAGTATTTT
cdr3_aa: CASSLVVAGDTQYF
d_call: TRBD2
j_call: TRBJ2-3
v_call: TRBV4-2

cdr3_nt: TGCGCCAGCAGCCAAATCATTGTAAGGGGCGGTGAAAAACTGTTTTTT
cdr3_aa: CASSQIIVRGGEKLFF
d_call: .
j_call: TRBJ1-4
v_call: TRBV4-3